The 25 T cell receptor beta chains reported below all come from one sample, sequenced in a study of molecular identifiers for immune sequencing clone quantification. TCRdb fed the PCR reads into MiXCR, producing one record per CDR3 protein. The data hold 300,000 to 350,000 distinct CDR3 sequences, with 20% to 25% observed a single time. The sample was naive CD8+ T cells from blood, with Jurkat cell RNA spiked in. The subset: FACS-sorted CD8+CD4-CCR7+CD45RA+ naive T cells. The receptors here all came from a human donor in good health. Some libraries in this study had Jurkat cell RNA spiked in.

This clonotype was seen more than once but under ten times. The chain is built from TRBV6-2 or TRBV6-3 and TRBJ2-7, with 8 nucleotides matching TRBD2. Losses at the gene ends were 2 bases for V and 4 bases for J; bases not matched to a gene: 19. Germline CDR1 reads MNHEY; CDR2 reads SVGEGT. The CDR3 covers 19 residues. The CDR3 loop is CASSYGRSRTSGFGYEQYF. Here the CDR3 DNA reads TGTGCCAGCAGTTACGGTCGCTCCCGTACTAGCGGTTTTGGATACGAGCAGTACTTC.

With respect to this clonotype: A much larger clone differs from this one at a single base, so this may be a read error. This chain links TRBV7-8 with TRBJ2-1; D ambiguous. The CDR3 extends over 12 amino acids. In germline, CDR1 is SGHVS, CDR2 FQNEAQ. The CDR3 here is CASTDSCNEQFF. CDR3 nucleotides: TGTGCCAGCACCGACTCCTGCAATGAGCAGTTCTTC.

For this clonotype: It may be a read error: a sequence one base away is much more abundant. The rearrangement links TRBV6-5 to TRBJ1-5; D call uncertain. This CDR3 region has 15 residues. Germline V CDR1 and CDR2: MNHEY, SVGAGI. The CDR3 bases are TGTGCCAGCAGTCACTCGAACAGCCCATTTCAGCCCCAGCATTTT. It translates to CASSHSNSPFQPQHF.

The V call is TRBV6-5, the J call TRBJ2-3; the match to TRBD2 covers 9 bases. The CDR3 is 16 residues long. J was trimmed by 4 bases and V by 1 base; bases with no gene match: 6. Germline V gene data show CDR1 as MNHEY and CDR2 as SVGAGI. CDR3 in DNA: TGTGCCAGCAGTTACTTGGCGGGGGGGCGGGCAGATACGCAGTATTTT. Translation gives CASSYLAGGRADTQYF.

This clonotype was counted many times. This chain connects TRBV7-9 to TRBJ1-1, with D uncertain. V lost 1 base to trimming and J lost 2 bases, with 11 bases between them. The CDR3 is 15 residues long. Germline loops: CDR1 SEHNR, CDR2 FQNEAQ (reference sequence). The CDR3 DNA reads as TGTGCCAGCAGCTTAGGTGAGGATTATAACACTGAAGCTTTCTTT. It codes for CASSLGEDYNTEAFF.

The chain employs TRBV5-3 and TRBJ1-1; D not certain. TRBV5-3 is recorded as an ORF, its role being uncertain. Between the trimmed V and J ends, which lost 8 bases and 3 bases, there was a span of 17 bases. This CDR3 region has 14 residues. The CDR3 here is CASGLGIAYTEAFF. The CDR3 coding sequence is TGTGCCAGCGGCTTGGGGATCGCGTACACTGAAGCTTTCTTT.

The sample holds a few counts of this clonotype. The chain links TRBV2 to TRBJ1-2; D call uncertain. There are 11 residues in the CDR3. The V and J ends lost 7 bases and 6 bases respectively, with 9 bases between them. The germline gives CDR1 SNHLY, CDR2 FYNNEI. This CDR3 reads CASTPIDGYTF. The CDR3 nucleotides are TGTGCCAGCACCCCGATTGATGGCTACACCTTC.

At least ten counts were recorded for this clonotype. The chain links TRBV2 to TRBJ2-3, with 9 positions matching TRBD1. This CDR3 comprises 13 residues. Trimming at V came to 10 bases and at J to 5 bases, leaving 7 bases not matched to a gene. Per the germline V gene, CDR1 is SNHLY and CDR2 is FYNNEI. The CDR3 DNA reads as TGTGCCATCGGGACAGGGACGGGAGATACGCAGTATTTT. As protein: CAIGTGTGDTQYF.

A remark on this clonotype: A read error is possible here, since a much larger clone lies one base away. The gene calls are TRBV6-1 and TRBJ2-7; possible D gene TRBD1, 5 bases. The CDR3 spans 13 residues. V lost 11 bases to trimming and J lost 2 bases, with 16 bases between them. The germline CDR1 and CDR2 sequences are MNHNS and SASEGT. CDR3 amino acids: CALRERGTYEQYF. The DNA of the CDR3 is TGTGCCCTAAGGGAAAGGGGCACCTACGAGCAGTACTTC.

As regards this clonotype: Just one base apart from a much larger clone, this may be a read error. The gene calls are TRBV7-9 and TRBJ1-3; D perhaps matches TRBD1 (5 bases). V lost 3 bases, J lost 4 bases, and 10 bases lay in between. This CDR3 region has 14 residues. The germline V gene encodes CDR1 SEHNR and CDR2 FQNEAQ (reference sequence). CDR3 region: CASSFQGPGNTIYF. In DNA, the CDR3 is TGTGCCAGCAGCTTTCAGGGACCCGGAAACACCATATATTTT.

The chain links TRBV19 to TRBJ2-5; weak D call: TRBD1 (6 bases). The CDR3 loop spans 14 amino acids. The V end was cut by 5 bases, the J end by 3 bases, with 13 bases between. Germline V gives CDR1 LNHDA, CDR2 SQIVND (reference sequence). The CDR3 protein is CASSPWTEKETQYF. The CDR3, as DNA: TGTGCCAGTAGTCCCTGGACAGAGAAAGAGACCCAGTACTTC.

This clonotype was observed a few times. The genes are TRBV2 and TRBJ2-7, with TRBD1 as a possible D gene (5 bases). Trimming left V 6 bases short and J 0 bases short, with 9 bases between. Germline loops: CDR1 SNHLY, CDR2 FYNNEI. The CDR3 contains 13 residues. The CDR3 bases are TGTGCCAGCAGAGACAGCACCTCCTACGAGCAGTACTTC. It translates to CASRDSTSYEQYF.

The chain uses TRBV6-2 or TRBV6-3 and TRBJ2-7; no clear D gene. This CDR3 comprises 13 residues. V was shortened by 6 bases and J by 0 bases, with 9 bases between the two germline ends. Germline values: CDR1 MNHEY, CDR2 SVGEGT. Here the CDR3 DNA reads TGTGCCAGCAGCCACGGGTTCTCCTACGAGCAGTACTTC. This codes for CASSHGFSYEQYF.

This clonotype has just one count. The chain is built from TRBV6-1 and TRBJ2-3; TRBD1 is a possible D gene (5 bases). This CDR3 region has 16 residues. Germline CDR1 and CDR2: MNHNS and SASEGT. The V end lost 5 bases, the J end lost 0 bases, and 15 bases lay between the germline ends. CDR3 sequence: CASSRFVQGSTDTQYF. The DNA of the CDR3 is TGTGCCAGCAGTAGGTTCGTGCAGGGCAGCACAGATACGCAGTATTTT.

The chain has TRBV7-9 and TRBJ2-7, with 10 bases lining up with TRBD2. This CDR3 has 15 residues. The J segment lost 2 bases and the V segment lost 4 bases, leaving 5 bases of the junction unmatched. The germline CDR1 and CDR2 sequences are SEHNR and FQNEAQ (reference sequence). CDR3 region: CASSSTSGDPYEQYF. CDR3 nucleotide sequence: TGTGCCAGCAGCTCCACTAGCGGGGATCCCTACGAGCAGTACTTC.

Regarding this clonotype: Possible read error: a much larger clone is one base away. The CDR3 ends on some other residue instead of the conserved phenylalanine or tryptophan, so this is likely a read error. The gene calls are TRBV4-3 and TRBJ2-7; D unclear. Germline CDR1 reads LGHNA; CDR2 reads YSLEER. The CDR3 consists of 15 residues. Trimming removed 3 bases from V and 0 bases from J, with 12 bases in between. CDR3 protein: CASSQATVSSYEQYI. The DNA for the CDR3 is TGCGCCAGCAGCCAGGCGACCGTGAGCTCCTACGAGCAGTACATC.

This clonotype occurred many times. The J gene is TRBJ1-5, the V gene TRBV13, with 9 bases matching TRBD1. This CDR3 comprises 16 residues. V lost 0 bases and J lost 7; bases outside the gene matches: 7. Germline CDR1 PRHDT, CDR2 FYEKMQ (reference sequence). The CDR3: CASSLGPDRGDQPQHF. For the CDR3, the DNA is TGTGCCAGCAGCTTAGGCCCGGACAGGGGAGACCAGCCCCAGCATTTT.

This clonotype was seen at least ten times. The rearrangement links TRBV27 to TRBJ2-3; TRBD2 matches at 15 bases. The germline gives CDR1 MNHEY, CDR2 SMNVEV (reference sequence). The trim removed 5 bases at V and 9 bases at J, leaving 9 bases unmatched. This CDR3 spans 16 amino acids. The CDR3 DNA reads as TGTGCCAGCAGTCCCCCGGGACTAGCGGGAGGAGGGACGCAGTATTTT. Translated, it gives CASSPPGLAGGGTQYF.

This clonotype was found many times. The genes are TRBV5-8 and TRBJ1-1; D is unclear. V lost 1 base to trimming and J lost 0 bases, with 16 bases between them. This CDR3 has 17 residues. CDR1 is SGHTS and CDR2 is YDEGEE in the germline V gene. The CDR3 sequence is CASSLILVLGMNTEAFF. DNA for the CDR3: TGTGCCAGCAGCTTGATACTCGTGCTGGGAATGAACACTGAAGCTTTCTTT. Using reference TRBV5-8 and TRBJ1-1 for the parts outside the CDR3, the full variable domain is EAGVTQSPTHLIKTRGQQATLRCSPISGHTSVYWYQQALGLGLQFLLWYDEGEERNRGNFPPRFSGRQFPNYSSELNVNALELEDSALYLCASSLILVLGMNTEAFFGQGTRLTVV.

The chain has TRBV29-1 and TRBJ2-1; a possible D gene is TRBD1 (6 bases). Germline-derived CDR1 and CDR2 are SQVTM and ANQGSEA. The CDR3 is 19 amino acids. Between the trimmed V and J ends, which lost 0 bases and 0 bases, there was a span of 21 bases. CDR3 amino acids: CSVEDWGRDTLGSYNEQFF. CDR3 in DNA: TGCAGCGTTGAAGATTGGGGCCGGGACACCCTGGGCTCCTACAATGAGCAGTTCTTC.

This clonotype was detected ten times or more. The chain combines TRBV12-3 or TRBV12-4 with TRBJ1-5; D unresolved. The ends were cut back, 3 bases at V and 1 base at J, with 7 bases in the middle. The CDR3 is made up of 14 amino acids. For the CDR3, the DNA is TGTGCCAGCAGTTTCATGGGAAGCAATCAGCCCCAGCATTTT. Its protein is CASSFMGSNQPQHF.

Regarding this clonotype: Just one base apart from a much larger clone, this may be a read error. The CDR3 does not close with the conserved phenylalanine or tryptophan, likely indicating a read error. Here the CDR3 DNA reads TGTGCCAGCAGTTTAGAACATCAGCCCCAGCATTCT. Encoded protein: CASSLEHQPQHS. The chain employs TRBV12-3 or TRBV12-4 and TRBJ1-5; D remains unclear. The CDR3 contains 12 residues. The germline V and J ends were trimmed by 1 base and 5 bases, with 3 bases remaining between them.

V gene TRBV4-1 combines with J gene TRBJ2-1; 10 bases map to TRBD1. CDR1 and CDR2 from the germline V gene are MGHRA and YSYEKL. With 0 bases clipped from V and 2 bases from J, the junction kept 1 base outside the gene matches. The CDR3 is 16 residues long. CDR3 DNA sequence: TGCGCCAGCAGCCAAGAGGACAGGGGGACCTACAATGAGCAGTTCTTC. This sequence encodes CASSQEDRGTYNEQFF.

The rearrangement uses TRBV7-2 and TRBJ2-1, with 10 positions matching TRBD1. CDR1 SGHTA and CDR2 FQGNSA come from the germline V gene. V gave up 5 bases and J gave up 3 bases; unmatched junction bases: 4. The CDR3 contains 15 residues. The DNA for the CDR3 is TGTGCCAGCAGCATGACAGGGGGCTGCTACAATGAGCAGTTCTTC. Translating it yields CASSMTGGCYNEQFF.

This clonotype was detected many times. The chain joins TRBV9 to TRBJ2-2; 9 bases line up with TRBD2. Trimming removed 3 bases from V and 1 base from J; junction bases left unmatched: 4. The CDR3 spans 16 residues. CDR1 and CDR2 (germline): SGDLS, YYNGEE. CDR3 sequence reads: CASSALTSGNTGELFF. DNA of the CDR3: TGTGCCAGCAGCGCTTTGACTAGCGGGAACACCGGGGAGCTGTTTTTT.